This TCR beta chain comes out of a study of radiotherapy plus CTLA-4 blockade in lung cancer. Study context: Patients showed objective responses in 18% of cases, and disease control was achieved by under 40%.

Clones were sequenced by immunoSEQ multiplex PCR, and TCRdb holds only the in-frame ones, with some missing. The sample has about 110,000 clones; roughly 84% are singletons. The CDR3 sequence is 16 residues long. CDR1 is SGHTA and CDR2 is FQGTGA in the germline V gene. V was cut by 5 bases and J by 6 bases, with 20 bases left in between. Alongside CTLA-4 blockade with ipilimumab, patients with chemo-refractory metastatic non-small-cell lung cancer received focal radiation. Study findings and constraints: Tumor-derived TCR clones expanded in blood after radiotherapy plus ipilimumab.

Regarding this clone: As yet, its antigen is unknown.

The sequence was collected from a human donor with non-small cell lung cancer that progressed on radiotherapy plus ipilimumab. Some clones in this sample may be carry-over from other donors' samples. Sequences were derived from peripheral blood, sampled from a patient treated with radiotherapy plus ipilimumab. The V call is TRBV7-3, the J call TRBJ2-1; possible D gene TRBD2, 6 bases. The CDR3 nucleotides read TGTGCCAGCAGCGGTGTTGGGGCGGGAATTGGCAATGAGCAGTTCTTC. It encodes CASSGVGAGIGNEQFF. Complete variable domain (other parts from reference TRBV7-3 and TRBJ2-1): GAGVSQTPSNKVTEKGKYVELRCDPISGHTALYWYRQSLGQGPEFLIYFQGTGAADDSGLPNDRFFAVRPEGSVSTLKIQRTERGDSAVYLCASSGVGAGIGNEQFFGPGTRLTVL.